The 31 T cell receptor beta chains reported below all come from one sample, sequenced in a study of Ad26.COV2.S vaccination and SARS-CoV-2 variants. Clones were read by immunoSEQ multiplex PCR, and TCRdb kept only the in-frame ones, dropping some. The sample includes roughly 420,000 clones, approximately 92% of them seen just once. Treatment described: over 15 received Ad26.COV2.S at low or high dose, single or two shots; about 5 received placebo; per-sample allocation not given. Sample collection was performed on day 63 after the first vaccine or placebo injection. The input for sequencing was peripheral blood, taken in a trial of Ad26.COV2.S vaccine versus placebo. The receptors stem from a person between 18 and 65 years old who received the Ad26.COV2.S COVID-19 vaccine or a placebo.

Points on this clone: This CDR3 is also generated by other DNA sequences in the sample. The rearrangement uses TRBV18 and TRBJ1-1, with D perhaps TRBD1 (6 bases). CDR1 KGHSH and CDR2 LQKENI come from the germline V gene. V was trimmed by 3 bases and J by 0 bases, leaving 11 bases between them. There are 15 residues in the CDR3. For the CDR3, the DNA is TGTGCCAGCTCACCTTCTCAGGGGCTGAACACTGAAGCTTTCTTT. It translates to CASSPSQGLNTEAFF.

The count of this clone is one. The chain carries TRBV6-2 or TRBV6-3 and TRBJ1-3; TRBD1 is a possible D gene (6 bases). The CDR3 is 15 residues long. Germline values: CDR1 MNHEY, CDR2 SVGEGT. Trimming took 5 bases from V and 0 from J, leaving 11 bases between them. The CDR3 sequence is CASSHGTPSGNTIYF. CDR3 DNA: TGTGCCAGCAGTCACGGGACACCCTCTGGAAACACCATATATTTT.

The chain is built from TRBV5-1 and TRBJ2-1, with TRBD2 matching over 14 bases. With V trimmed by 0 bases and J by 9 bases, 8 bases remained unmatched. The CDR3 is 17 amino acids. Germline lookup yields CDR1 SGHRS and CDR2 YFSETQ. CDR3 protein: CASSLGLAGGLGGEQFF. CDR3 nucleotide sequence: TGCGCCAGCAGCTTGGGACTAGCGGGAGGGCTTGGGGGTGAGCAGTTCTTC.

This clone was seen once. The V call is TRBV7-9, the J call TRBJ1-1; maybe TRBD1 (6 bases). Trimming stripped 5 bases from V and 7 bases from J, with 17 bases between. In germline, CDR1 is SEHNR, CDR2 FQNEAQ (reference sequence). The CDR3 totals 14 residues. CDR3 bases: TGTGCCAGCAGCCCCCGGACAGCGAGAAATGAAGCTTTCTTT. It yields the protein CASSPRTARNEAFF.

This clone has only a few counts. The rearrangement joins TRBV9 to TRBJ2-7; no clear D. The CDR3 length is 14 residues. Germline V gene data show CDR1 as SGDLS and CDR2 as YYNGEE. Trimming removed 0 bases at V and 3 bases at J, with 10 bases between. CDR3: CASSVGRSGYEQYF. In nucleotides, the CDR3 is TGTGCCAGCAGCGTAGGGCGGTCCGGCTACGAGCAGTACTTC.

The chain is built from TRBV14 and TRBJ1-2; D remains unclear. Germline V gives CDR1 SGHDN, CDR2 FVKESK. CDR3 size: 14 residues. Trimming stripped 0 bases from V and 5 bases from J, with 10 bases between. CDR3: CASSQDGWLYGYTF. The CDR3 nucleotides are TGTGCCAGCAGCCAAGACGGGTGGTTATATGGCTACACCTTC.

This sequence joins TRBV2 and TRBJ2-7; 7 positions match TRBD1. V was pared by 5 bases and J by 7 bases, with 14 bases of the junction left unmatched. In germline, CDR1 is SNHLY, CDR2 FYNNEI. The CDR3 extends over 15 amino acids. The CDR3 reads CASSLWDSFLMEQYF. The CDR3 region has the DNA TGTGCCAGCAGTTTGTGGGACAGCTTTCTAATGGAGCAGTACTTC. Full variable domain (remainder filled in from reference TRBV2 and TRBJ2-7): EPEVTQTPSHQVTQMGQEVILRCVPISNHLYFYWYRQILGQKVEFLVSFYNNEISEKSEIFDDQFSVERPDGSNFTLKIRSTKLEDSAMYFCASSLWDSFLMEQYFGPGTRLTVT.

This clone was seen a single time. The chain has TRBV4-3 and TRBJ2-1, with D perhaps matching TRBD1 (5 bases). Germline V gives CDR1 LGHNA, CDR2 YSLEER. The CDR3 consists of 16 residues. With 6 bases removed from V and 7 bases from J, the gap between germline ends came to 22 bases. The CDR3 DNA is TGCGCCAGCAGTCAGGCCCCAGGACATGAGGCGAATGAGCAGTTCTTC. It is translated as CASSQAPGHEANEQFF.

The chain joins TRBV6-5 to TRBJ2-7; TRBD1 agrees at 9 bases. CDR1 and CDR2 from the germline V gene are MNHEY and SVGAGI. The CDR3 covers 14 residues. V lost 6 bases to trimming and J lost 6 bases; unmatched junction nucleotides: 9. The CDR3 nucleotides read TGTGCCAGCAGGAGGGGAGAGACAGGGGGCGAGCAGTACTTC. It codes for CASRRGETGGEQYF.

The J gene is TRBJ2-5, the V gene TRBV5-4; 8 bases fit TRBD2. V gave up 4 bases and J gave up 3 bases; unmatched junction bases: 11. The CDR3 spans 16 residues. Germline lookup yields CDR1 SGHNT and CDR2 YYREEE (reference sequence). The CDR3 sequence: CASSQLPGLVEETQYF. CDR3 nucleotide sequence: TGTGCCAGCAGCCAACTCCCGGGACTAGTGGAAGAGACCCAGTACTTC.

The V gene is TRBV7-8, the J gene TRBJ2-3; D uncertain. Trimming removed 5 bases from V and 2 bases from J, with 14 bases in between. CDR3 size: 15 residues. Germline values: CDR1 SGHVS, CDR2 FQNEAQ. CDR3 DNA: TGTGCCAGCAGCCCCCTCGACGGATTCACAGATACGCAGTATTTT. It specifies CASSPLDGFTDTQYF. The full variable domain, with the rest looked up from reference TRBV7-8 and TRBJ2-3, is GAGVSQSPRYKVAKRGQDVALRCDPISGHVSLFWYQQALGQGPEFLTYFQNEAQLDKSGLPSDRFFAERPEGSVSTLKIQRTQQEDSAVYLCASSPLDGFTDTQYFGPGTRLTVL.

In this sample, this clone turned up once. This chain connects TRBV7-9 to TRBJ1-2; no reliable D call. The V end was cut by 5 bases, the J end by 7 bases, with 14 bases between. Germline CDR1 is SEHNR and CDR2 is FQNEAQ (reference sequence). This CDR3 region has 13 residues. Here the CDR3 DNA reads TGTGCCAGCAGCCCGAACAGTGTTGGTGGCTACACCTTC. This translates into CASSPNSVGGYTF.

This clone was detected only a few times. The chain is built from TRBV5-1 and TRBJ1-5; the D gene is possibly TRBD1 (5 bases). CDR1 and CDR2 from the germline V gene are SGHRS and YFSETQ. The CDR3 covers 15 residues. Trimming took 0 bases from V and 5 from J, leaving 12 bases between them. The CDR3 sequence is CASSLGGGVDQPQHF. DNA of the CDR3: TGCGCCAGCAGCTTGGGGGGCGGGGTGGATCAGCCCCAGCATTTT.

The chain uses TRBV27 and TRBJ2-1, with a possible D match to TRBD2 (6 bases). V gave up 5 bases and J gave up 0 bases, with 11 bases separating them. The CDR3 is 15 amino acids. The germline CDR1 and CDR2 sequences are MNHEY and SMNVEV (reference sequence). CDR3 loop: CASSPRDFSYNEQFF. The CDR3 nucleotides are TGTGCCAGCAGTCCCCGGGACTTCTCCTACAATGAGCAGTTCTTC.

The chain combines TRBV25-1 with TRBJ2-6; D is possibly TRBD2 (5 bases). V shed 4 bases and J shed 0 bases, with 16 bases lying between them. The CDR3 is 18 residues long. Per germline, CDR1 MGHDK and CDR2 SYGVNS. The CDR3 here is CASSGNRRAFSGANVLTF. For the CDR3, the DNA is TGTGCCAGCAGTGGCAATCGGCGGGCGTTCTCTGGGGCCAACGTCCTGACTTTC.

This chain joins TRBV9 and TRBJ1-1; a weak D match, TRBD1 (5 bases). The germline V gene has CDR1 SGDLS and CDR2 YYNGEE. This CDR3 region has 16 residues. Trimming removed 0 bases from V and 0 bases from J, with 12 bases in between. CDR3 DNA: TGTGCCAGCAGCGTAGGGCAGGGAATAATGAACACTGAAGCTTTCTTT. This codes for CASSVGQGIMNTEAFF.

The CDR3 sequence is CASSPVYHSGDDYEQYV. The DNA for the CDR3 is TGTGCCAGCTCACCAGTGTACCACTCGGGCGATGACTACGAGCAGTACGTC. The genes are TRBV18 and TRBJ2-7; D is ambiguous. V lost 2 bases and J lost 3, with 20 bases in between. This CDR3 has 17 amino acids. CDR1 is KGHSH and CDR2 is LQKENI in the germline V gene.

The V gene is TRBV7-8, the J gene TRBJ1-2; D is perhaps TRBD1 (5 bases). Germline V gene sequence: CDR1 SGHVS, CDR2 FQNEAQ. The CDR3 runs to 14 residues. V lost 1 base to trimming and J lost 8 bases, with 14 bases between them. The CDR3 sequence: CASSLGGVTRGYTF. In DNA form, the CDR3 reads TGTGCCAGCAGCTTAGGGGGGGTCACTCGCGGCTACACCTTC.

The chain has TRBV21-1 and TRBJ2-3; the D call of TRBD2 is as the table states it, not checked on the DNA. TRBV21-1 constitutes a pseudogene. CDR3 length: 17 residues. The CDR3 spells CASSKKTSGRRGNTQYF. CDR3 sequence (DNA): TGTGCCAGCAGCAAAAAAACTAGCGGGAGACGGGGGAATACGCAGTATTTT.

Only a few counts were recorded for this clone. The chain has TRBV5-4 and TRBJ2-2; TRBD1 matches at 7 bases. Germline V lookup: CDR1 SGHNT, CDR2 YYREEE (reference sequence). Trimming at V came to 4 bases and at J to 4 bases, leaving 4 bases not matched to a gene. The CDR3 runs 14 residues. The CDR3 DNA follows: TGTGCCAGCAGCAAGGGACAGTTCACCGGGGAGCTGTTTTTT. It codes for CASSKGQFTGELFF.

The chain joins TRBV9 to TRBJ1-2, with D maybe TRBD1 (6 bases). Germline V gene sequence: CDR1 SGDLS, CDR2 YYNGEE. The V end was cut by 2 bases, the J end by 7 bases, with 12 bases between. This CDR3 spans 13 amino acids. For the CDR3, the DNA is TGTGCCAGCAGCGTGACGGGGGCGGGTGGCTACACCTTC. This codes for CASSVTGAGGYTF.

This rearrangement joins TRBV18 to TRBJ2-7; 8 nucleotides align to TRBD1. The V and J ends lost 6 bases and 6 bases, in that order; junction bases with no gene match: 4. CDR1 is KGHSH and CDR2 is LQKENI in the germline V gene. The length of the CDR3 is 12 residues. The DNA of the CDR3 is TGTGCCAGCTCCCGAGACAGGGGCGAGCAGTACGTC. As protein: CASSRDRGEQYV.

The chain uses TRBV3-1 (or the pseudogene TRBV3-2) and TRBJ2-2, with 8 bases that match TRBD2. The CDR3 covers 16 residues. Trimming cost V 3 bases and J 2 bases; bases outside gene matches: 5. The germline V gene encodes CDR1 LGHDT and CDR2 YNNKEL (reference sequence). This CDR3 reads CASSQIAGSNTGELFF. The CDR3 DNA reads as TGTGCCAGCAGCCAGATAGCGGGATCAAACACCGGGGAGCTGTTTTTT.

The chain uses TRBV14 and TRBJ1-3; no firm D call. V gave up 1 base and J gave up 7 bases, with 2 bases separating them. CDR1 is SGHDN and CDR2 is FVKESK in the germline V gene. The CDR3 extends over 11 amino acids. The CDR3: CASSQGNTIYF. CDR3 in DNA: TGTGCCAGCAGCCAAGGGAACACCATATATTTT.

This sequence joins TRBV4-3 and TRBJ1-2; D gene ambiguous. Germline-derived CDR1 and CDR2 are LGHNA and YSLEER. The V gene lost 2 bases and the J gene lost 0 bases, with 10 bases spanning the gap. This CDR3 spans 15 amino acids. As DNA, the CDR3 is TGCGCCAGCAGCCAAAAATCCCAAGCTAACTATGGCTACACCTTC. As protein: CASSQKSQANYGYTF.

CDR3 coding DNA: TGTGCCAGCAGTTACAACCGCTATGGCTACACCTTC. Translating gives CASSYNRYGYTF. The chain is built from TRBV6-5 and TRBJ1-2; the D is unclear. Trimming left V 2 bases short and J 4 bases short, with 5 bases between. The CDR3 is 12 amino acids. Germline CDR1 and CDR2: MNHEY and SVGAGI.

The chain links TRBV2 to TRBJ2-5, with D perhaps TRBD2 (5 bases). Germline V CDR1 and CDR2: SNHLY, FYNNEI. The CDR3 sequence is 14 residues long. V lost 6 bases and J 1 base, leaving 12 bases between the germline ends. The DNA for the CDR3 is TGTGCCAGCAGCGAGGGTTGGGGCCAAGAGACCCAGTACTTC. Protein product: CASSEGWGQETQYF.

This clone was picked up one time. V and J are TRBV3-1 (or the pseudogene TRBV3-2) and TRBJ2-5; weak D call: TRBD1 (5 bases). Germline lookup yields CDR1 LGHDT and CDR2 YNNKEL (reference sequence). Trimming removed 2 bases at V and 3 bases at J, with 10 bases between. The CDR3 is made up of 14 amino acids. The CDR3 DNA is TGTGCCAGCAGCCAAATACAGGCTAAAGAGACCCAGTACTTC. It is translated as CASSQIQAKETQYF.

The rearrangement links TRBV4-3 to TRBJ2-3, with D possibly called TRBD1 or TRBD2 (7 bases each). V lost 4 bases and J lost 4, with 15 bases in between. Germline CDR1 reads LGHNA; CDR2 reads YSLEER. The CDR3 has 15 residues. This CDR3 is CASSPGTTGADTQYF. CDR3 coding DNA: TGCGCCAGCAGCCCCGGGACTACAGGGGCAGATACGCAGTATTTT.

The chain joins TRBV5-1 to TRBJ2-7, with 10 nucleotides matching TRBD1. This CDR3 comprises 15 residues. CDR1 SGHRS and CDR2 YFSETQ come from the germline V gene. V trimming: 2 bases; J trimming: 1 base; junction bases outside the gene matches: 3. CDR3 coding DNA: TGCGCCAGCAGCTTTGGGACAGGGGTTTCCTACGAGCAGTACGTC. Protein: CASSFGTGVSYEQYV.

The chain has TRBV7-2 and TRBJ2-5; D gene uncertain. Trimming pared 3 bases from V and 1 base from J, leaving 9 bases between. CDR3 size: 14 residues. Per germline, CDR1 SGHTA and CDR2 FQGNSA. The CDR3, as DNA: TGTGCCAGCAGCTTCGACGGAATCCAAGAGACCCAGTACTTC. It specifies CASSFDGIQETQYF.